Listed below are T cell receptor beta chains from one sample, sequenced in a study of cytomegalovirus exposure and HLA in healthy donors. The method was immunoSEQ multiplex PCR; TCRdb's version includes in-frame clones alone and lacks a portion of them. The top ten clones hold roughly 5.2% of a sample with approximately 160,000 clones, more than 80% of them seen once. Specimen: PBMCs. The receptors were gathered from a man between 18 and 35 years old in good health and CMV-seronegative. The CDR3 runs from the conserved cysteine through the conserved F or W. A D gene is named only where the DNA matches it firmly. Clone size is shown for a subset of rows, as once, few, many or a class of expanded clone.

size	V	D	J	length	DNA	CDR3
.	TRBV27	TRBD2	TRBJ2-7	14	TGTGCCAGCAGTTTGGGGGAGGGCCGGAACGAGCAGTACTTC	CASSLGEGRNEQYF
.	TRBV5-1	TRBD1	TRBJ2-5	16	TGCGCCAGCACCATTAGGGGACAGGGGGCGCGTGAGACCCAGTACTTC	CASTIRGQGARETQYF
.	TRBV28	.	TRBJ2-1	15	TGTGCCAGCATCAAGGGCGGCGGGGCCTACAATGAGCAGTTCTTC	CASIKGGGAYNEQFF
few	TRBV9	TRBD1	TRBJ1-3	13	TGTGCCAGCAGTCAGGGACAGCCAAACACCATATATTTT	CASSQGQPNTIYF
.	TRBV11-3	TRBD1	TRBJ2-1	20	TGTGCCAGCAGCTTATCATTCGGACAGGGGAGCCCCCTCTCCTACAATGAGCAGTTCTTC	CASSLSFGQGSPLSYNEQFF
.	TRBV6-1	.	TRBJ2-7	13	TGTGCCAGCAGTTCAACAGGAGATTACGAGCAGTACTTC	CASSSTGDYEQYF
.	TRBV30	.	TRBJ1-1	10	TGTGCCTGGAGGGGGCCGATTGCTTTCTTT	CAWRGPIAFF
.	TRBV5-6	TRBD1	TRBJ1-2	16	TGTGCCAGCAGCTTACGGACAGGAATCGGTAACTATGGCTACACCTTC	CASSLRTGIGNYGYTF
few	TRBV6-5	.	TRBJ2-7	11	TGTGCCAGCAGCCACTCGGACGAGCAGTACTTC	CASSHSDEQYF
once	TRBV28	TRBD1	TRBJ2-3	16	TGTGCCAGCAGTTTAGGACAGGGGGCTGTAACAGATACGCAGTATTTT	CASSLGQGAVTDTQYF
.	TRBV28	TRBD1	TRBJ2-3	14	TGTGCCAGCAGTTTGCCAGGGGGCGCAGATACGCAGTATTTT	CASSLPGGADTQYF
.	TRBV30	TRBD1	TRBJ1-5	15	TGTGCCTGGAGTCCGACAGGGGCCAGCAATCAGCCCCAGCATTTT	CAWSPTGASNQPQHF
.	TRBV7-6	.	TRBJ1-1	15	TGTGCCAGCAGTTCCGAACGCGGGATGTACACTGAAGCTTTCTTT	CASSSERGMYTEAFF
.	TRBV5-4	TRBD2	TRBJ2-7	16	TGTGCCAGCAGTCTGGGGCTAGCGGGGGGGCCGGGTGAGCAGTACTTC	CASSLGLAGGPGEQYF
.	TRBV5-1	.	TRBJ2-4	12	TGCGCCAGCAAGGGGCGGGGAGACATTCAGTACTTC	CASKGRGDIQYF
.	TRBV7-3	.	TRBJ2-3	15	TGTGCCAGCAGCGAAGTAAGCGGGAGCACAGATACGCAGTATTTT	CASSEVSGSTDTQYF
.	TRBV6-5	.	TRBJ2-1	15	TGTGCCAGCAGTTACGCGGGGACAGCCTTGAATGAGCAGTTCTTC	CASSYAGTALNEQFF
once	TRBV4-1	.	TRBJ2-7	13	TGCGCCAGCAGCCAAGGAGGGCCCTACGAGCAGTACTTC	CASSQGGPYEQYF